These T cell receptor beta chains were read from a single sample in a study of T cell responses to AZD1222 COVID-19 vaccine. Sequencing used immunoSEQ multiplex PCR; TCRdb keeps in-frame clones, though not all of them. Of approximately 110,000 clones in the sample, 90% to 95% were seen once. Sequenced material: peripheral blood, taken on day 0 of AZD1222 vaccination. Receptor source: an adult in good health. The CDR3 runs from the conserved cysteine through the conserved F or W. D genes are given only for firm matches. Where a row states a size, it is once, few, many or the class of an expanded clone; other rows omit it.

abundance: NA
v_gene: TRBV28
j_gene: TRBJ1-5
d_gene: TRBD1
CDR3aa: CASTRQGARVNQPQHF
CDR3nt: TGTGCCAGCACCAGACAGGGGGCTCGGGTTAATCAGCCCCAGCATTTT

abundance: NA
v_gene: TRBV7-9
j_gene: TRBJ1-3
d_gene: NA
CDR3aa: CASSSAGVSGNTIYF
CDR3nt: TGTGCCAGCAGCTCCGCGGGGGTGTCTGGAAACACCATATATTTT

abundance: NA
v_gene: TRBV24-1
j_gene: TRBJ2-2
d_gene: NA
CDR3aa: CATSHTFSAPGELFF
CDR3nt: TGTGCCACCAGCCACACCTTTAGTGCCCCCGGGGAGCTGTTTTTT

abundance: NA
v_gene: TRBV6-6
j_gene: TRBJ1-2
d_gene: NA
CDR3aa: CASRGEYGYTF
CDR3nt: TGTGCCAGCAGGGGGGAGTATGGCTACACCTTC

abundance: NA
v_gene: TRBV19
j_gene: TRBJ1-1
d_gene: NA
CDR3aa: CASSIFQGTEAFF
CDR3nt: TGTGCCAGTAGTATATTCCAGGGAACTGAAGCTTTCTTT

abundance: NA
v_gene: TRBV10-1
j_gene: TRBJ2-5
d_gene: NA
CDR3aa: CASSEPGFETQYF
CDR3nt: TGCGCCAGCAGTGAGCCCGGTTTTGAGACCCAGTACTTC

abundance: few
v_gene: TRBV6-5
j_gene: TRBJ1-1
d_gene: TRBD1
CDR3aa: CASSRRQGETEAFF
CDR3nt: TGTGCCAGCAGTCGGCGACAGGGTGAGACTGAAGCTTTCTTT

abundance: NA
v_gene: TRBV20-1
j_gene: TRBJ2-7
d_gene: TRBD2
CDR3aa: CSASSALAGAMSSYEQYF
CDR3nt: TGCAGTGCTAGTAGTGCGCTAGCGGGGGCCATGAGCTCCTACGAGCAGTACTTC

abundance: NA
v_gene: TRBV27
j_gene: TRBJ1-2
d_gene: NA
CDR3aa: CASSLSLGGGRGYTF
CDR3nt: TGTGCCAGCAGTTTATCGTTGGGGGGCGGACGCGGCTACACCTTC

abundance: NA
v_gene: TRBV3-1/TRBV3-2
j_gene: TRBJ2-1
d_gene: TRBD1
CDR3aa: CASSRQGSSYNEQFF
CDR3nt: TGTGCCAGCAGCCGACAGGGGTCGTCCTACAATGAGCAGTTCTTC

abundance: NA
v_gene: TRBV7-3
j_gene: TRBJ1-3
d_gene: NA
CDR3aa: CASSFRGNTIYF
CDR3nt: TGTGCCAGCAGCTTTCGTGGAAACACCATATATTTT

abundance: NA
v_gene: TRBV28
j_gene: TRBJ1-5
d_gene: NA
CDR3aa: CASSPGSRSGNQPQHF
CDR3nt: TGTGCCAGCAGTCCCGGGTCTCGGTCCGGCAATCAGCCCCAGCATTTT

abundance: NA
v_gene: TRBV18
j_gene: TRBJ1-5
d_gene: NA
CDR3aa: CASSQQPQHF
CDR3nt: TGTGCCAGCTCACAGCAGCCCCAGCATTTT

abundance: NA
v_gene: TRBV4-3
j_gene: TRBJ2-2
d_gene: NA
CDR3aa: CASSQDLSAGGELFF
CDR3nt: TGCGCCAGCAGCCAAGATCTTTCGGCGGGCGGGGAGCTGTTTTTT

abundance: NA
v_gene: TRBV2
j_gene: TRBJ2-6
d_gene: TRBD1
CDR3aa: CASSVDRAGANVLTF
CDR3nt: TGTGCCAGCAGTGTGGACAGGGCTGGGGCCAACGTCCTGACTTTC

abundance: NA
v_gene: TRBV24-1
j_gene: TRBJ1-3
d_gene: NA
CDR3aa: CATSDFQTSGNTIYF
CDR3nt: TGTGCCACCAGTGATTTCCAGACATCTGGAAACACCATATATTTT

abundance: NA
v_gene: TRBV5-1
j_gene: TRBJ1-2
d_gene: NA
CDR3aa: CASSLGGTGFSGYTF
CDR3nt: TGCGCCAGCAGTTTAGGAGGCACAGGGTTTAGTGGTTACACCTTC

abundance: NA
v_gene: TRBV7-2
j_gene: TRBJ1-1
d_gene: TRBD1
CDR3aa: CASSFPGQAQAFF
CDR3nt: TGTGCCAGCAGCTTTCCCGGACAGGCTCAAGCTTTCTTT

abundance: NA
v_gene: TRBV9
j_gene: TRBJ1-4
d_gene: TRBD1
CDR3aa: CASSVGQGANEKLFF
CDR3nt: TGTGCCAGCAGCGTAGGGCAGGGGGCGAATGAAAAACTGTTTTTT

abundance: NA
v_gene: TRBV19
j_gene: TRBJ2-1
d_gene: TRBD2
CDR3aa: CASSVSERTSGSEKFF
CDR3nt: TGTGCCAGTAGTGTCTCCGAACGGACTAGCGGGAGTGAAAAGTTCTTC

abundance: NA
v_gene: TRBV6-5
j_gene: TRBJ1-5
d_gene: NA
CDR3aa: CASRLGKYQPQHF
CDR3nt: TGTGCCAGCAGACTAGGCAAATATCAGCCCCAGCATTTT

abundance: once
v_gene: TRBV27
j_gene: TRBJ2-7
d_gene: NA
CDR3aa: CASSQTAHPSYEQYF
CDR3nt: TGTGCCAGCAGTCAAACGGCCCATCCTTCCTACGAGCAGTACTTC

abundance: once
v_gene: TRBV7-6
j_gene: TRBJ1-3
d_gene: NA
CDR3aa: CASSPRGADSGNTIYF
CDR3nt: TGTGCCAGCAGCCCTAGGGGTGCGGACTCTGGAAACACCATATATTTT

abundance: NA
v_gene: TRBV2
j_gene: TRBJ1-4
d_gene: TRBD1
CDR3aa: CASRVPGQATNEKLFF
CDR3nt: TGTGCCAGCAGGGTCCCGGGACAGGCAACTAATGAAAAACTGTTTTTT

abundance: NA
v_gene: TRBV7-6
j_gene: TRBJ1-3
d_gene: NA
CDR3aa: CASSLEFPGRNTIYF
CDR3nt: TGTGCCAGCAGCTTAGAGTTTCCAGGGCGAAACACCATATATTTT

abundance: NA
v_gene: TRBV7-9
j_gene: TRBJ1-6
d_gene: TRBD1
CDR3aa: CASSLRTGYNSPLHF
CDR3nt: TGTGCCAGCAGCTTACGGACAGGATATAATTCACCCCTCCACTTT

abundance: NA
v_gene: TRBV28
j_gene: TRBJ2-5
d_gene: NA
CDR3aa: CASSRTGETQYF
CDR3nt: TGTGCCAGCAGTCGGACTGGGGAGACCCAGTACTTC

abundance: NA
v_gene: TRBV4-3
j_gene: TRBJ1-5
d_gene: NA
CDR3aa: CASSQELLYSNQPQHF
CDR3nt: TGCGCCAGCAGCCAAGAGCTCCTTTATAGCAATCAGCCCCAGCATTTT

abundance: NA
v_gene: TRBV7-3
j_gene: TRBJ2-5
d_gene: TRBD2
CDR3aa: CASSLIPLAGTQETQYF
CDR3nt: TGTGCCAGCAGCTTAATCCCTCTAGCGGGGACGCAAGAGACCCAGTACTTC

abundance: NA
v_gene: TRBV19
j_gene: TRBJ1-1
d_gene: NA
CDR3aa: CASGRGLEAFF
CDR3nt: TGTGCCAGCGGCAGGGGCCTTGAAGCTTTCTTT

abundance: NA
v_gene: TRBV29-1
j_gene: TRBJ1-2
d_gene: NA
CDR3aa: CSVGVQGGSGYTF
CDR3nt: TGCAGCGTTGGGGTACAGGGCGGCTCTGGCTACACCTTC

abundance: once
v_gene: TRBV27
j_gene: TRBJ1-1
d_gene: NA
CDR3aa: CASSSLAFF
CDR3nt: TGTGCCAGCAGCTCATTAGCTTTCTTT

abundance: NA
v_gene: TRBV5-5
j_gene: TRBJ1-5
d_gene: NA
CDR3aa: CASSSAGGGGQPQHF
CDR3nt: TGTGCCAGCAGCTCTGCGGGCGGGGGCGGTCAGCCCCAGCATTTT

abundance: once
v_gene: TRBV5-5
j_gene: TRBJ2-7
d_gene: NA
CDR3aa: CASSLATGRNQGEQYF
CDR3nt: TGTGCCAGCAGCTTGGCCACGGGGAGGAATCAAGGCGAGCAGTACTTC

abundance: NA
v_gene: TRBV2
j_gene: TRBJ1-2
d_gene: TRBD1
CDR3aa: CASSEFRDRVPGYTF
CDR3nt: TGTGCCAGCAGTGAGTTCCGGGACAGGGTTCCTGGCTACACCTTC

abundance: NA
v_gene: TRBV28
j_gene: TRBJ1-5
d_gene: NA
CDR3aa: CASRTLLKKSNQPQHF
CDR3nt: TGTGCCAGCAGAACCCTCTTAAAAAAAAGCAATCAGCCCCAGCATTTT

abundance: NA
v_gene: TRBV28
j_gene: TRBJ1-2
d_gene: NA
CDR3aa: CASSPTQGPVGGYTF
CDR3nt: TGTGCCAGCAGTCCAACCCAAGGCCCAGTGGGTGGCTACACCTTC

abundance: NA
v_gene: TRBV20-1
j_gene: TRBJ1-1
d_gene: NA
CDR3aa: CSAKGPEEAFF
CDR3nt: TGCAGTGCTAAGGGACCCGAGGAGGCTTTCTTT

abundance: NA
v_gene: TRBV28
j_gene: TRBJ1-1
d_gene: NA
CDR3aa: CASTLRRGEAFF
CDR3nt: TGTGCCAGCACCCTCAGGAGAGGTGAAGCTTTCTTT

abundance: NA
v_gene: TRBV6-5
j_gene: TRBJ2-5
d_gene: NA
CDR3aa: CASRKEAQYF
CDR3nt: TGTGCCAGCAGGAAAGAGGCCCAGTACTTC

abundance: NA
v_gene: TRBV2
j_gene: TRBJ2-1
d_gene: NA
CDR3aa: CASSGGLPMTANEQFF
CDR3nt: TGTGCCAGCAGTGGGGGACTTCCAATGACGGCCAATGAGCAGTTCTTC

abundance: NA
v_gene: TRBV7-9
j_gene: TRBJ1-3
d_gene: NA
CDR3aa: CASSRTGFSGNTIYF
CDR3nt: TGTGCCAGCAGTCGCACAGGCTTCTCTGGAAACACCATATATTTT

abundance: few
v_gene: TRBV12-5
j_gene: TRBJ1-5
d_gene: TRBD1
CDR3aa: CASGLQGVQPQHF
CDR3nt: TGTGCTAGTGGACTACAGGGGGTCCAGCCCCAGCATTTT

abundance: NA
v_gene: TRBV19
j_gene: TRBJ1-3
d_gene: TRBD1
CDR3aa: CASSSTGGAGNTIYF
CDR3nt: TGTGCCAGTAGTTCGACAGGGGGGGCTGGAAACACCATATATTTT

abundance: NA
v_gene: TRBV7-2
j_gene: TRBJ2-7
d_gene: NA
CDR3aa: CASTLSSATSYEQYF
CDR3nt: TGTGCCAGCACCTTAAGTAGCGCCACGTCCTACGAGCAGTACTTC

abundance: NA
v_gene: TRBV12-3/TRBV12-4
j_gene: TRBJ1-1
d_gene: NA
CDR3aa: CASSQYRNTEAFF
CDR3nt: TGTGCCAGCAGCCAGTACAGAAACACTGAAGCTTTCTTT

abundance: NA
v_gene: TRBV4-3
j_gene: TRBJ2-2
d_gene: TRBD1
CDR3aa: CASSQVGQGLGELFF
CDR3nt: TGCGCCAGCAGCCAAGTGGGACAGGGACTCGGGGAGCTGTTTTTT

abundance: NA
v_gene: TRBV2
j_gene: TRBJ2-1
d_gene: NA
CDR3aa: CASSEPLGGVAQFF
CDR3nt: TGTGCCAGCAGTGAACCCCTCGGGGGAGTGGCCCAGTTCTTC

abundance: NA
v_gene: TRBV6-6
j_gene: TRBJ1-3
d_gene: NA
CDR3aa: CASSYPGSGNTIYF
CDR3nt: TGTGCCAGCAGTTACCCTGGCTCTGGAAACACCATATATTTT

abundance: NA
v_gene: TRBV7-3
j_gene: TRBJ2-7
d_gene: NA
CDR3aa: CASSLSGTRIRLRYEQYF
CDR3nt: TGTGCCAGCAGCTTATCAGGTACGAGAATTAGACTCCGCTACGAGCAGTACTTC

abundance: NA
v_gene: TRBV28
j_gene: TRBJ1-1
d_gene: NA
CDR3aa: CASNPSTTSGTEAFF
CDR3nt: TGTGCCAGCAATCCCTCGACTACCTCGGGGACTGAAGCTTTCTTT

abundance: few
v_gene: TRBV28
j_gene: TRBJ1-2
d_gene: TRBD1
CDR3aa: CASSTGANYGYTF
CDR3nt: TGTGCCAGCAGTACAGGGGCTAACTATGGCTACACCTTC

abundance: NA
v_gene: TRBV18
j_gene: TRBJ1-5
d_gene: TRBD1
CDR3aa: CASSLQGANQPQHF
CDR3nt: TGTGCCAGCTCACTACAGGGGGCGAATCAGCCCCAGCATTTT

abundance: NA
v_gene: TRBV14
j_gene: TRBJ1-2
d_gene: TRBD1
CDR3aa: CASSPGQGAFGYTF
CDR3nt: TGTGCCAGCAGCCCCGGACAGGGGGCCTTTGGCTACACCTTC

abundance: NA
v_gene: TRBV5-1
j_gene: TRBJ2-7
d_gene: NA
CDR3aa: CASSLHRESYEQYF
CDR3nt: TGCGCCAGCAGCTTACATAGGGAGAGTTACGAGCAGTACTTC

abundance: once
v_gene: TRBV30
j_gene: TRBJ2-7
d_gene: NA
CDR3aa: CAWSPLRWSLGTYEQYF
CDR3nt: TGTGCCTGGAGTCCCCTCCGGTGGAGTCTGGGAACCTACGAGCAGTACTTC

abundance: NA
v_gene: TRBV6-5
j_gene: TRBJ2-4
d_gene: NA
CDR3aa: CASSYGRAKNIQYF
CDR3nt: TGTGCCAGCAGCTACGGACGGGCCAAAAACATTCAGTACTTC

abundance: NA
v_gene: TRBV12-3/TRBV12-4
j_gene: TRBJ1-5
d_gene: NA
CDR3aa: CASRGENQPQHF
CDR3nt: TGTGCCAGCAGGGGGGAAAATCAGCCCCAGCATTTT

abundance: NA
v_gene: TRBV7-5
j_gene: TRBJ1-1
d_gene: NA
CDR3aa: CARESPRANTEAFF
CDR3nt: TGTGCCAGGGAGTCCCCTCGAGCGAACACTGAAGCTTTCTTT